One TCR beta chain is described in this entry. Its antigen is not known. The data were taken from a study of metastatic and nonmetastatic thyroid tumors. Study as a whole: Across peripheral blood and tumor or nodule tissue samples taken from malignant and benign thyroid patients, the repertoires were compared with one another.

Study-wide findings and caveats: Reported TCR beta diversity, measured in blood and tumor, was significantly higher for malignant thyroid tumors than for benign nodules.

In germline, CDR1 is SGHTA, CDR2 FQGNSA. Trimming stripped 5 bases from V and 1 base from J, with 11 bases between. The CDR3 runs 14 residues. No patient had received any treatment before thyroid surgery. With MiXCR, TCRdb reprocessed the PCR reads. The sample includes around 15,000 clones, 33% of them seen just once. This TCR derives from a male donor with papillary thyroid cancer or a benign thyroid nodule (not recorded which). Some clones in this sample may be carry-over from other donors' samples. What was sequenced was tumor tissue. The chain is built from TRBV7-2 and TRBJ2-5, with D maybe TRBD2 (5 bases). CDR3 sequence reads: CASSKSGSQETQYF. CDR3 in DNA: TGTGCCAGCAGCAAGAGCGGCAGCCAAGAGACCCAGTACTTC.